The following is a TCR beta chain sequence with its context. Per the authors' pipeline: Nucleated cell counts were estimated from reference gene primer amplification. Produced via immunoSEQ multiplex PCR; TCRdb's table is partial and in-frame only. The V and J calls and clone size were taken over from that table, and D and trimming were inferred from the DNA. The sample lists fewer than 200,000 clones; 70% to 80% were seen once. The source of the sample is a study of blood T cell repertoires in COVID-19. Study context: COVID-19 samples, acute and convalescent, were from the United States, Italy and Spain. Sources were T cells, B-cell-depleted T cells, or PBMCs; the material itself was cDNA or gDNA.

This CDR3 is 16 amino acids long. V was clipped by 1 base and J by 4 bases, with 17 bases between them. From germline, CDR1 is SGHKS and CDR2 YYEKEE (reference sequence). The receptor was derived from a man in his 60s with acute or convalescent COVID-19. The V call is TRBV5-5, the J call TRBJ1-1; D gene ambiguous. The specimen was peripheral blood. The CDR3 here is CASSLKSQVIGTEAFF. For the CDR3, the DNA is TGTGCCAGCAGCTTGAAGTCTCAGGTAATAGGCACTGAAGCTTTCTTT.